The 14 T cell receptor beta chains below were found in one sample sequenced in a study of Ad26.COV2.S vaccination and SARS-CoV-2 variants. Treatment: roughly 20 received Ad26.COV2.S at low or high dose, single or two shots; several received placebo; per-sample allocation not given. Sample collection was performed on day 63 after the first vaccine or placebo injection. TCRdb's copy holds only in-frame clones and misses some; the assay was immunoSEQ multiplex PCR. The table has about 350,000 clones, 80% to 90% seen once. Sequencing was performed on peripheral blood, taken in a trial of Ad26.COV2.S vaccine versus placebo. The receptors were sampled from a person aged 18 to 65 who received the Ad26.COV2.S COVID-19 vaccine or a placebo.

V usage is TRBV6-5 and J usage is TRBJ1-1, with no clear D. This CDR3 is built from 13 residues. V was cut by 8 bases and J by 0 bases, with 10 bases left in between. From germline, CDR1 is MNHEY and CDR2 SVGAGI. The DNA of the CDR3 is TGTGCCAGCGTGGACCGATTGAACACTGAAGCTTTCTTT. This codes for CASVDRLNTEAFF.

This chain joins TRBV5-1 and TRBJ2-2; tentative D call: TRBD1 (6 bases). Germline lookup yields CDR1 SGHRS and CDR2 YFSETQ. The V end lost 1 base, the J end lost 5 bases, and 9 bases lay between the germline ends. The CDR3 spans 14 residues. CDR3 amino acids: CASSLTGKTGELFF. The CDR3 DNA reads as TGCGCCAGCAGCTTGACAGGGAAGACCGGGGAGCTGTTTTTT. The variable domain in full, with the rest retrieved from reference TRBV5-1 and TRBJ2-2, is KAGVTQTPRYLIKTRGQQVTLSCSPISGHRSVSWYQQTPGQGLQFLFEYFSETQRNKGNFPGRFSGRQFSNSRSEMNVSTLELGDSALYLCASSLTGKTGELFFGEGSRLTVL.

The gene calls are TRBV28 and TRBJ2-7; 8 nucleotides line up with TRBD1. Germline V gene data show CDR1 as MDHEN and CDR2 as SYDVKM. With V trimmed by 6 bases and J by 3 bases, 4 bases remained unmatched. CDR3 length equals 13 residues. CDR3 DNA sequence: TGTGCCAGCAGAGGGACAGGTGGCTACGAGCAGTACTTC. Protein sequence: CASRGTGGYEQYF.

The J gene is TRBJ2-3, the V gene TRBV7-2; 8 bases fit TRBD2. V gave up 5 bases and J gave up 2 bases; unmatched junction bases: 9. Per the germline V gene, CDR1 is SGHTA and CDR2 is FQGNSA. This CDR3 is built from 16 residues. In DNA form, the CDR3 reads TGTGCCAGCAGCCCCTCGGGCGGGGGGACCACAGATACGCAGTATTTT. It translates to CASSPSGGGTTDTQYF.

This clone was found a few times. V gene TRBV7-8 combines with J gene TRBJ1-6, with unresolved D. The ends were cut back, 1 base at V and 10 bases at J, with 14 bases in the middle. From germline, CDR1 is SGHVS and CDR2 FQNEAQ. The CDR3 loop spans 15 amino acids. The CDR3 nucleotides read TGTGCCAGCAGCTTAGGTGTTGGATCGGGATCACCCCTCCACTTT. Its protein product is CASSLGVGSGSPLHF.

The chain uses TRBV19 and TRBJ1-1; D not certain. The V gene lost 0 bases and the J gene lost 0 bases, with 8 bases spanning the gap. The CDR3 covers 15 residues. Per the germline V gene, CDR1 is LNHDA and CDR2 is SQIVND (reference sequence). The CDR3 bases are TGTGCCAGTAGTATAGATCCGAGTATGAACACTGAAGCTTTCTTT. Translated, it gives CASSIDPSMNTEAFF.

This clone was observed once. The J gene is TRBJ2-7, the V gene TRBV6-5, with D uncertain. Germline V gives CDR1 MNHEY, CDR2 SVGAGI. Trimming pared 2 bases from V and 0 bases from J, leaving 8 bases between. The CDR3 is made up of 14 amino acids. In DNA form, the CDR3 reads TGTGCCAGCAGTTACGGTCGGAGCTCCTACGAGCAGTACTTC. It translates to CASSYGRSSYEQYF.

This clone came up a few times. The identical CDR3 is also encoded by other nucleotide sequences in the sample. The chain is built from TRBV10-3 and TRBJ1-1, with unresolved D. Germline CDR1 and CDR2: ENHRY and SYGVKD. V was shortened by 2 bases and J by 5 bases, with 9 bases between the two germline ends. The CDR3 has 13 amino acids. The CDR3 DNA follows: TGTGCCATCAGTGAGGGGGTAGGGACTGAAGCTTTCTTT. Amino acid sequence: CAISEGVGTEAFF.

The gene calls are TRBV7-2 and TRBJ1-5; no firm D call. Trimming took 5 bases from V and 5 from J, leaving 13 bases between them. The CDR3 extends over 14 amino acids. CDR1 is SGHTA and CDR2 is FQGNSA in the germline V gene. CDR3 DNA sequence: TGTGCCAGCAGCGCCAATATGCGCGATCAGCCCCAGCATTTT. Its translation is CASSANMRDQPQHF.

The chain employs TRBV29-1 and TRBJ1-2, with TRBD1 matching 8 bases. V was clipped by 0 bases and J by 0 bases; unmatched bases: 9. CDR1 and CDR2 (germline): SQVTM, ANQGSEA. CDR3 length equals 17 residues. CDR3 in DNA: TGCAGCGTTGAAGATGGGGAATCGACAGGGGCTAACTATGGCTACACCTTC. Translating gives CSVEDGESTGANYGYTF.

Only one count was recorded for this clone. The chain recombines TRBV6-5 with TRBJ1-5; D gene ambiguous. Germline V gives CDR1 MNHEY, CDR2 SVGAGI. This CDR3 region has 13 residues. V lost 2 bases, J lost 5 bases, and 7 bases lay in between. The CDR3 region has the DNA TGTGCCAGCAGTTACAATCGGGATCAGCCCCAGCATTTT. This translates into CASSYNRDQPQHF.

The CDR3 DNA reads TGTGCCAGCAGCCAACTTTGGGACACTACCTACGAGCAGTACTTC. Residues: CASSQLWDTTYEQYF. The chain joins TRBV16 to TRBJ2-7; D possibly corresponds to TRBD1 (6 bases). CDR3 length: 15 amino acids. CDR1 and CDR2 (germline): KGHSY, FQNENV. The V and J ends lost 2 bases and 2 bases respectively, with 13 bases between them.

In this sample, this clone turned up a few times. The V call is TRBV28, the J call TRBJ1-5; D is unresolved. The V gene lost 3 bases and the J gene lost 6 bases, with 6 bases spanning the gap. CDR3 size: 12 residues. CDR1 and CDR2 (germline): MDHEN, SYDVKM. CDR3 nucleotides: TGTGCCAGCAGTTTCGGTACTCAGCCCCAGCATTTT. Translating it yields CASSFGTQPQHF.

The CDR3 nucleotides are TGTGCCAGCAGTCGTAGCGGGGCCGGGGTAGATACGCAGTATTTT. Amino acid sequence: CASSRSGAGVDTQYF. The gene calls are TRBV27 and TRBJ2-3; 8 positions agree with TRBD2. CDR3 size: 15 residues. Germline V CDR1 and CDR2: MNHEY, SMNVEV (reference sequence). V lost 5 bases, J lost 5 bases, and 9 bases stayed unmatched.